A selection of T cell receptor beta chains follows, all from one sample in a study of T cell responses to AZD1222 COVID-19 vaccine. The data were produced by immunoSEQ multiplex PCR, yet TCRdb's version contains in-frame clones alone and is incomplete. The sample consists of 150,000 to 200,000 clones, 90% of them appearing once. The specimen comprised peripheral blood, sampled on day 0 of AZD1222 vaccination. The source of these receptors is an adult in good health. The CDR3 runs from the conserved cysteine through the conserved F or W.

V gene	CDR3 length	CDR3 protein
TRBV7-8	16	CASSPREGAGDEKLFF
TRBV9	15	CASSVVGGGYGEQYF
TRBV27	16	CASNPWPTGGKAEAFF
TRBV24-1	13	CATSEKGGEKLFF
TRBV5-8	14	CASRPQWGNYEQYF
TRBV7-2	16	CASSLGGGGAQETQYF
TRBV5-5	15	CASSTWGGVSTEAFF
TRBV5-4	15	CASSLVGGHTGELFF
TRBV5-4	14	CASSRVIKTDTQYF
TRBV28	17	CASSYLRPGTGGSPLHF
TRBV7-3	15	CASSLTAGMNTEAFF
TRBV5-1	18	CASSLAGTYASYNSPLHF
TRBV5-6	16	CASSPPGLAGGKAQYF
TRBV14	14	CASSQRGRYNEQFF
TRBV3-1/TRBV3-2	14	CASSPRGQTYGYTF
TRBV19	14	CASTHSGGNQPQHF
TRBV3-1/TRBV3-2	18	CASSQTGSRNVMNTEAFF
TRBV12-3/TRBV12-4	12	CASSFSGGAQFF
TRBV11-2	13	CASSLPGADTQYF
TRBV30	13	CACSRDNNQPQHF
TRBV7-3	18	CASSLSSGGPSSYNEQFF
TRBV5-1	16	CASSLDGEGWNREQYF
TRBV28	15	CASSLHSTGGTEAFF
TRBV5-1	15	CASSLGQGPYQPQHF
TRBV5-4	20	CASSSKAGTSGGPNPYEQYF
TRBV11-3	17	CAGGAGPGFGSNQPQHF
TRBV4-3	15	CASSQDPELYSPLHF
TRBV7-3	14	CASSRGDRRDEQFF
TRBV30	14	CAWSEVDRSYEQYF
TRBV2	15	CASRPLQGVRSPLHF
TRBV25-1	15	CASSEVATSGSEQYF
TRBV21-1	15	CASSPQRGGPRELFF
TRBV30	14	CAWSTRDKNQPQHF
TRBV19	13	CASNTGGRTEAFF
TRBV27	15	CASSWGKSSGNTIYF
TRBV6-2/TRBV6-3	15	CASSPGGAANYGYTF
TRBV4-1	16	CASSQASRSETYEQYF
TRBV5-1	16	CASSPGGQALTGELFF
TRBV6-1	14	CASSEARGRGGYTF
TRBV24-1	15	CATSGQDANTGELFF
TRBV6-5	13	CASSYSTLNEQFF
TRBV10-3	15	CAISEGQLDTGELFF
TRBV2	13	CASSEQGNTEAFF
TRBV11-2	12	CASRKDQETQYF
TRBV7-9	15	CASSFGGSGAYEQYF
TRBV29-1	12	CSVAGGYNEQFF